This TCR beta chain stems from a study of T-cell reconstitution after alpha-beta-depleted transplantation in children. Overall study results and limits: Among T cells one year after transplant, newly produced cells accounted for most counts and diversity. The study reportedly traced alpha-beta T cells about two months after transplant to several hundred expanded graft clones.

In germline, CDR1 is MGHRA, CDR2 YSYEKL. This CDR3 has 17 amino acids. V lost 2 bases to trimming and J lost 0 bases, with 14 bases between them. Unique molecular identifiers were used in preparing the TCRbeta library. TCRdb called the PCR reads again in MiXCR, with one record for every CDR3 protein. This sample has around 800,000 distinct CDR3 sequences, with about 15% found just once. As to this clonotype: Its antigen remains unidentified.

This chain connects TRBV4-1 to TRBJ1-5; D not resolved. The TCR sequence derives from a male patient aged 5 to 17 who had a stem cell transplant for acute lymphoblastic leukemia, so the T cells may come from the graft donor. The sequenced sample was PBMCs, mostly from graft donor cells, obtained 360 days after TCRalphabeta/CD19-depleted stem cell transplant. The CDR3 nucleotides are TGCGCCAGCAGCCAATTTTCATCCGCCTATAGCAATCAGCCCCAGCATTTT. Its translation is CASSQFSSAYSNQPQHF.